The entry that follows covers one T cell receptor beta chain sequence. What it binds is not known. Although they were nominally healthy when sampled, donors likely had unrecorded immune exposures. This specimen comes from a study of cytomegalovirus exposure and HLA in healthy donors. General study results and limits: Per a prior analysis, the majority of TCR beta V segments were productive roughly 87% or roughly 30% of the time.

This CDR3 has 13 amino acids. V lost 1 base, J lost 4 bases, and 10 bases lay in between. Germline CDR1 and CDR2: GTSNPN and SVGIG (reference sequence). PCR employed 60 Vbeta and 13 Jbeta primers. The method was immunoSEQ multiplex PCR; TCRdb's version includes in-frame clones alone and lacks a portion of them. The sample carries around 160,000 clones, 60% to 85% recorded once. The source material was PBMCs. V and J are TRBV30 and TRBJ2-5; the D gene is possibly TRBD1 (5 bases). This clonotype was sampled from a woman aged 40 to 55 in good health and CMV-seropositive. The CDR3 is CAWSGLGPETQYF. The CDR3 DNA reads as TGTGCCTGGAGTGGTCTGGGGCCAGAGACCCAGTACTTC.